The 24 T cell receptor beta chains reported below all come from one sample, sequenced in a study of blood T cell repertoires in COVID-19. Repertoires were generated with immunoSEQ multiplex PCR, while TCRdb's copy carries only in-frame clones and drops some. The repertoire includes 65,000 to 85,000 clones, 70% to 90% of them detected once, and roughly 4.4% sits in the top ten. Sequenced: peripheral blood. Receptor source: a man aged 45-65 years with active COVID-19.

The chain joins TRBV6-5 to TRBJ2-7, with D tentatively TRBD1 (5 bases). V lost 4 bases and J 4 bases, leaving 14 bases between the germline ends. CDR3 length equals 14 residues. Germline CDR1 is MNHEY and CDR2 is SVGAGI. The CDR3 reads CASSSLQGFYEQYF. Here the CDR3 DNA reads TGTGCCAGCAGTTCCCTGCAGGGCTTTTACGAGCAGTACTTC.

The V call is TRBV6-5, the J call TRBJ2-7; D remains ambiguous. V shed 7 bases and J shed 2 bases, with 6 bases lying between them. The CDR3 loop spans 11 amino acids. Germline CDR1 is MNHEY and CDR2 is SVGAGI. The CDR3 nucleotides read TGTGCCAGCATCGGTGCCTACGAGCAGTACTTC. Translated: CASIGAYEQYF.

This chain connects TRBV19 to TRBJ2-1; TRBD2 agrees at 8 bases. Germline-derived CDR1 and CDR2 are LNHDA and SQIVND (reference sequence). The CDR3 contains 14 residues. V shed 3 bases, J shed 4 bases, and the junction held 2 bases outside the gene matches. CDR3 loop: CASSILAGYNEQFF. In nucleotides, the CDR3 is TGTGCCAGTAGTATCTTAGCGGGGTACAATGAGCAGTTCTTC. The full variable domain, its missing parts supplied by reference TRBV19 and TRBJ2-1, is DGGITQSPKYLFRKEGQNVTLSCEQNLNHDAMYWYRQDPGQGLRLIYYSQIVNDFQKGDIAEGYSVSREKKESFPLTVTSAQKNPTAFYLCASSILAGYNEQFFGPGTRLTVL.

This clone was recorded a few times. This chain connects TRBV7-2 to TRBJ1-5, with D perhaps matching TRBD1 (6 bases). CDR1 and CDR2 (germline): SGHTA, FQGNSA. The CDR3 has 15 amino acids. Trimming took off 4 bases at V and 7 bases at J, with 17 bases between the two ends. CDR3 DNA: TGTGCCAGCAGCTCGAGATTGGGGGCTGGGCAGCCCCAGCATTTT. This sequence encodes CASSSRLGAGQPQHF. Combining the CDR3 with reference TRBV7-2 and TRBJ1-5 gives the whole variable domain GAGVSQSPSNKVTEKGKDVELRCDPISGHTALYWYRQSLGQGLEFLIYFQGNSAPDKSGLPSDRFSAERTGGSVSTLTIQRTQQEDSAVYLCASSSRLGAGQPQHFGDGTRLSIL.

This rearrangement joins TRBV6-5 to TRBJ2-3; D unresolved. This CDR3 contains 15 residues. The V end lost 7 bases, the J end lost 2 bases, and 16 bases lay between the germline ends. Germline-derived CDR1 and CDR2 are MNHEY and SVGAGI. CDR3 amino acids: CASTTLGQPTDTQYF. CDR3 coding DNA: TGTGCCAGCACCACGCTAGGCCAACCCACAGATACGCAGTATTTT.

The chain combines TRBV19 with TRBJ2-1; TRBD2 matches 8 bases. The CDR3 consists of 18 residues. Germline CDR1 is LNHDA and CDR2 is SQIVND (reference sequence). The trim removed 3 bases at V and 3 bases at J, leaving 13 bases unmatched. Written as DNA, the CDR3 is TGTGCCAGTAGTATTGATGGCTTCACTAGCGGAGTCTACAATGAGCAGTTCTTC. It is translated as CASSIDGFTSGVYNEQFF.

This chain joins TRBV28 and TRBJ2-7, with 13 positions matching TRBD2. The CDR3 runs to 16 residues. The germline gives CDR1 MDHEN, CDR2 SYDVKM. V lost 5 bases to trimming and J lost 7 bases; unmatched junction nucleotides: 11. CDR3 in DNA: TGTGCCAGCAGTCCTACCGGGACTAGCGGGACCAGAGAGCAGTACTTC. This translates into CASSPTGTSGTREQYF.

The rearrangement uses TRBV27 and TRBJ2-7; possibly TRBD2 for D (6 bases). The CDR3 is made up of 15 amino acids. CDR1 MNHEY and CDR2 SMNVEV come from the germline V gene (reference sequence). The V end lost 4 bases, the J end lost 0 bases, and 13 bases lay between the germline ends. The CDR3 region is CASSYSSASSYEQYF. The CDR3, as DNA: TGTGCCAGCAGTTATTCTAGCGCTAGCTCCTACGAGCAGTACTTC.

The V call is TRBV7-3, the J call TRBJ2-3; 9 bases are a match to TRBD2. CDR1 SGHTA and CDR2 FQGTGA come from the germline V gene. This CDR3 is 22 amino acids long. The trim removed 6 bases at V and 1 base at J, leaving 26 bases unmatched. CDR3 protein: CASRGRGAGGATFTPGTDTQYF. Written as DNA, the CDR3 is TGTGCCAGCAGGGGCCGAGGAGCGGGGGGCGCCACCTTTACCCCCGGCACAGATACGCAGTATTTT.

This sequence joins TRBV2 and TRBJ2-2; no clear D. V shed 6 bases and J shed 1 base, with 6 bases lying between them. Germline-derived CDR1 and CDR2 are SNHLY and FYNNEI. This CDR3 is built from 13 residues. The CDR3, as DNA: TGTGCCAGCAGGGAACTGAACACCGGGGAGCTGTTTTTT. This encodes CASRELNTGELFF.

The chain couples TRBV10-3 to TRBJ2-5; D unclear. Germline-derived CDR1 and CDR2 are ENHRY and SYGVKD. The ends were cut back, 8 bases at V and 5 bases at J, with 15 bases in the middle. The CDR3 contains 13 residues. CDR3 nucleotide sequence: TGTGCCATCGCGGAGACTCCGGAGGAGACCCAGTACTTC. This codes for CAIAETPEETQYF.

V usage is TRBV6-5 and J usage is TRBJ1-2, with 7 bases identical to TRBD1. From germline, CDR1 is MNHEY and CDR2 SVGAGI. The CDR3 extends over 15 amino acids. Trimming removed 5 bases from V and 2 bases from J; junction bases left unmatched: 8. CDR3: CASSKLDRTNYGYTF. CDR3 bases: TGTGCCAGCAGTAAGCTGGACAGGACAAACTATGGCTACACCTTC.

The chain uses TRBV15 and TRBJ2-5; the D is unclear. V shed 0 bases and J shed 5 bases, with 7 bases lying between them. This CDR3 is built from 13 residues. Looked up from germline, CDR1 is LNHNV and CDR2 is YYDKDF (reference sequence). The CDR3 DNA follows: TGTGCCACCAGCAGAGATCATCGGGAGACCCAGTACTTC. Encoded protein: CATSRDHRETQYF.

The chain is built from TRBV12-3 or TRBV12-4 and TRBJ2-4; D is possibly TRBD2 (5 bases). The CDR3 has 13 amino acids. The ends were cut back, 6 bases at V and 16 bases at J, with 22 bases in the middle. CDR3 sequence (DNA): TGTGCCAGCAGCCCTTGGTGGGGAGAAATTCGCTACTTC. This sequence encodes CASSPWWGEIRYF.

The CDR3 coding sequence is TGTGCCAGCAGCTTACTCCGGGACAAGACTGGTGAGCAGTTCTTC. The encoded protein is CASSLLRDKTGEQFF. This chain joins TRBV11-2 and TRBJ2-1, with D possibly TRBD1 on 6 matching bases. The CDR3 has 15 residues. Germline V lookup: CDR1 SGHAT, CDR2 FQNNGV. V lost 2 bases and J 9 bases, leaving 17 bases between the germline ends.

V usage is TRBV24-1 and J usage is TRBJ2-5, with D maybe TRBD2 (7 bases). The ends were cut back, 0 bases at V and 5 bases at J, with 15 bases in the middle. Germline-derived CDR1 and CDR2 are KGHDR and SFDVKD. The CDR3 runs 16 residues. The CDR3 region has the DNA TGTGCCACCAGTGATTTGGCCGGGGGGCTAAGGGAGACCCAGTACTTC. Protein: CATSDLAGGLRETQYF.

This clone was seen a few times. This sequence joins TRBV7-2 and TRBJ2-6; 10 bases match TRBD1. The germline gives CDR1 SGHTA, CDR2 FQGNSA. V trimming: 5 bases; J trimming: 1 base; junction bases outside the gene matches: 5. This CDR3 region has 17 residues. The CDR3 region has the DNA TGTGCCAGCAGCCCGACAGGGGGCGCATCTGGGGCCAACGTCCTGACTTTC. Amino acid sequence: CASSPTGGASGANVLTF. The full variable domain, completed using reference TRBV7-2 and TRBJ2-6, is GAGVSQSPSNKVTEKGKDVELRCDPISGHTALYWYRQSLGQGLEFLIYFQGNSAPDKSGLPSDRFSAERTGGSVSTLTIQRTQQEDSAVYLCASSPTGGASGANVLTFGAGSRLTVL.

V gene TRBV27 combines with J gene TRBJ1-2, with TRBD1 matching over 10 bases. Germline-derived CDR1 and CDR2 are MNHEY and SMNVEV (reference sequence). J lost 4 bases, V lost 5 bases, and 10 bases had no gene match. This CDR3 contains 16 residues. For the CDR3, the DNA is TGTGCCAGCAGTGGGACAGGGGTCGACCCGAGCTATGGCTACACCTTC. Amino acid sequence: CASSGTGVDPSYGYTF.

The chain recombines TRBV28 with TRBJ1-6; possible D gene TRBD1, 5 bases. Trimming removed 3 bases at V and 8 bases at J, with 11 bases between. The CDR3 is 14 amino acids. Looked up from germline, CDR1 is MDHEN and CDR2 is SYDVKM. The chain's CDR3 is CASSFRQGHSPLHF. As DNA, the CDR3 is TGTGCCAGCAGTTTTAGGCAGGGCCATTCACCCCTCCACTTT.

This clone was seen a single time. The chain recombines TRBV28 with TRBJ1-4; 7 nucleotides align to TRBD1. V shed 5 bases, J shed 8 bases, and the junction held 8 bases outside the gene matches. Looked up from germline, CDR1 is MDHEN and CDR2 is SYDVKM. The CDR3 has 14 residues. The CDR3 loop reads CASSQRQGSEKLFF. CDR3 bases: TGTGCCAGCAGTCAACGACAGGGTAGCGAAAAACTGTTTTTT.

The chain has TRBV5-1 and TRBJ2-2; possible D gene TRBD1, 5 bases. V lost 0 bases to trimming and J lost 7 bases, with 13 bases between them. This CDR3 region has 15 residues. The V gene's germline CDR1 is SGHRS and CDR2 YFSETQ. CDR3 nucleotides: TGCGCCAGCAGCTTGGTTCAGGGCGCCATCGGGGAGCTGTTTTTT. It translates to CASSLVQGAIGELFF.

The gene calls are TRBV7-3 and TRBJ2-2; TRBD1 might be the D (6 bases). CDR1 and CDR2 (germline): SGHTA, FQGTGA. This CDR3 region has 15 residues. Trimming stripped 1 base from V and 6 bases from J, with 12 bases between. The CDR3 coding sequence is TGTGCCAGCAGCTTAAGTGGGACAAGACCCGGGGAGCTGTTTTTT. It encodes CASSLSGTRPGELFF.

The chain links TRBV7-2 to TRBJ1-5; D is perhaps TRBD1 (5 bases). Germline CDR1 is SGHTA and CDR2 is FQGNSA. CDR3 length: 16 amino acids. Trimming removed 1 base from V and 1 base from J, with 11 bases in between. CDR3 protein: CASSLDGHPSNQPQHF. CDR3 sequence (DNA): TGTGCCAGCAGCTTAGACGGACACCCGAGCAATCAGCCCCAGCATTTT.

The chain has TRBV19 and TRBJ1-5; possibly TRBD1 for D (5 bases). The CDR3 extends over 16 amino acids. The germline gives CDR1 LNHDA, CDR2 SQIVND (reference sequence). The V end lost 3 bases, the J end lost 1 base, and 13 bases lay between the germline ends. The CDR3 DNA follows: TGTGCCAGTAGTATTGGTTTCGGGGGGAGCAATCAGCCCCAGCATTTT. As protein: CASSIGFGGSNQPQHF.